Each of the 14 T cell receptor beta chains below was sequenced from the same sample in a study of shared T cell receptors in the human thymus. Profiled with immunoSEQ multiplex PCR; TCRdb holds only in-frame clones, not every one. Here the sample spans some 760,000 clones, approximately 85% being singletons. These data were likewise used in another study, on human thymus T cells.

Sequencing was performed on thymocytes. These receptors all stem from a girl less than two years old with a congenital heart defect.

The chain uses TRBV10-2 and TRBJ2-3; perhaps TRBD1 as D (5 bases). CDR3 size: 15 residues. Trimming pared 4 bases from V and 1 base from J, leaving 12 bases between. Germline values: CDR1 WSHSY, CDR2 SAAADI. The CDR3: CASSGKGRGTDTQYF. The CDR3 DNA follows: TGCGCCAGCAGTGGAAAGGGCAGGGGCACAGATACGCAGTATTTT.

V and J are TRBV14 and TRBJ2-2; TRBD1 matches at 7 bases. The J segment lost 8 bases and the V segment lost 6 bases, leaving 12 bases of the junction unmatched. The CDR3 has 15 amino acids. Looked up from germline, CDR1 is SGHDN and CDR2 is FVKESK. DNA of the CDR3: TGTGCCAGCAGTTTTGTGGACAGGCTAACGGGGGAGCTGTTTTTT. It specifies CASSFVDRLTGELFF. Combining the CDR3 with reference TRBV14 and TRBJ2-2 gives the whole variable domain EAGVTQFPSHSVIEKGQTVTLRCDPISGHDNLYWYRRVMGKEIKFLLHFVKESKQDESGMPNNRFLAERTGGTYSTLKVQPAELEDSGVYFCASSFVDRLTGELFFGEGSRLTVL.

V usage is TRBV4-3 and J usage is TRBJ1-2; no definite D call. V was pared by 1 base and J by 6 bases, with 18 bases between. Germline assignment: CDR1 LGHNA and CDR2 YSLEER. This CDR3 spans 16 amino acids. The chain's CDR3 is CASSQARRLPSHGYTF. CDR3 bases: TGCGCCAGCAGCCAAGCCAGGAGGCTCCCTTCCCATGGCTACACCTTC.

The chain employs TRBV7-9 and TRBJ2-5; D may be TRBD1 (6 bases). Germline loops: CDR1 SEHNR, CDR2 FQNEAQ (reference sequence). Trimming removed 4 bases from V and 5 bases from J, with 14 bases in between. This CDR3 is built from 14 residues. CDR3 DNA: TGTGCCAGCAGCTCGAGAGGGGGTGTGGAGACCCAGTACTTC. Translating gives CASSSRGGVETQYF.

The V and J genes are TRBV6-4 and TRBJ1-2; D possibly corresponds to TRBD1 (5 bases). V dropped 0 bases and J dropped 4 bases, with 15 bases sitting between them. The CDR3 sequence is 16 residues long. Germline V CDR1 and CDR2: MRHNA, SNTAGT. The CDR3 is CASSDSGGTSGYGYTF. The CDR3 coding sequence is TGTGCCAGCAGTGACTCGGGCGGGACTTCGGGCTATGGCTACACCTTC.

V and J are TRBV10-3 and TRBJ1-2, with D possibly matching TRBD1 (6 bases). Trimming removed 8 bases from V and 6 bases from J, with 19 bases in between. The germline V gene has CDR1 ENHRY and CDR2 SYGVKD. The length of the CDR3 is 14 residues. The DNA of the CDR3 is TGTGCCATCGGAAAACAGGGTGACTCTCATGGCTACACCTTC. Encoded protein: CAIGKQGDSHGYTF.

This clone has only one observation. The rearrangement uses TRBV6-1 and TRBJ1-2; 8 bases align to TRBD1. CDR1 is MNHNS and CDR2 is SASEGT in the germline V gene. J was trimmed by 7 bases and V by 7 bases; bases with no gene match: 5. The CDR3 loop spans 12 amino acids. In nucleotides, the CDR3 is TGTGCCAGCATGAGGGACAGGATTGGCTACACCTTC. Amino acids: CASMRDRIGYTF.

This rearrangement joins TRBV6-1 to TRBJ1-2, with D perhaps TRBD1 (5 bases). V lost 11 bases to trimming and J lost 6 bases, with 19 bases between them. Looked up from germline, CDR1 is MNHNS and CDR2 is SASEGT. This CDR3 comprises 13 residues. The CDR3 region has the DNA TGTGCCGCTGGGCCGCGGGGCGGAGATGGCTACACCTTC. Translating it yields CAAGPRGGDGYTF.

The sample holds one count of this clone. Other DNA sequences within the sample encode an identical CDR3. The chain combines TRBV4-3 with TRBJ1-2, with a tentative D call TRBD1 (6 bases). Trimming took off 0 bases at V and 0 bases at J, with 14 bases between the two ends. Germline V gene sequence: CDR1 LGHNA, CDR2 YSLEER. CDR3 size: 17 residues. Here the CDR3 DNA reads TGCGCCAGCAGCCAAGAAGGGAGAAACAGGGCTAACTATGGCTACACCTTC. It codes for CASSQEGRNRANYGYTF.

Points on this clone: Other nucleotide sequences in the sample specify the same CDR3. The chain recombines TRBV4-1 with TRBJ1-2; D call uncertain. CDR3 length: 14 residues. Germline V lookup: CDR1 MGHRA, CDR2 YSYEKL. The V gene lost 0 bases and the J gene lost 4 bases, with 9 bases spanning the gap. CDR3 sequence reads: CASSQDPGIYGYTF. CDR3 bases: TGCGCCAGCAGCCAAGATCCGGGAATCTATGGCTACACCTTC.

This chain joins TRBV9 and TRBJ1-1; D is possibly TRBD1 (5 bases). CDR3 length equals 15 residues. CDR1 and CDR2 from the germline V gene are SGDLS and YYNGEE. V lost 0 bases, J lost 4 bases, and 13 bases lay in between. CDR3 sequence reads: CASSVDWGEGTEAFF. CDR3 DNA: TGTGCCAGCAGCGTAGATTGGGGGGAAGGCACTGAAGCTTTCTTT.

This chain connects TRBV28 to TRBJ1-2; D is possibly TRBD1 (5 bases). This CDR3 has 17 amino acids. V dropped 4 bases and J dropped 1 base, with 19 bases sitting between them. CDR1 MDHEN and CDR2 SYDVKM come from the germline V gene. CDR3 sequence (DNA): TGTGCCAGCAGTTCACCCTTCTCAGGGTACGTTAACTATGGCTACACCTTC. Translation: CASSSPFSGYVNYGYTF.

The J gene is TRBJ2-1, the V gene TRBV5-1, with D possibly being TRBD1 (6 bases). The length of the CDR3 is 11 residues. Germline V gene lookup returns CDR1 SGHRS and CDR2 YFSETQ. Between the trimmed V and J ends, which lost 6 bases and 7 bases, there was a span of 8 bases. The CDR3 DNA reads as TGCGCCAGCAACGACAGGAATGAGCAGTTCTTC. Amino acids: CASNDRNEQFF.

The chain has TRBV5-1 and TRBJ2-7, with 9 bases that match TRBD1. The CDR3 consists of 16 residues. CDR1 is SGHRS and CDR2 is YFSETQ in the germline V gene. After removal of 4 bases from V and 4 bases from J, the junction contained 12 bases not matched to a gene. CDR3 loop: CASSPRSGDREYEQYF. The CDR3 coding sequence is TGCGCCAGCAGCCCCCGATCTGGGGACAGGGAATACGAGCAGTACTTC.